This entry concerns a single T cell receptor (beta chain). The antigen this receptor binds is unknown. No per-base quality is available; no much larger clone lies one base away. Using the deep immunoSEQ assay, TCR CDR3 regions were amplified from genomic DNA by multiplex PCR. Genomic DNA extracted from each cell subset was distributed evenly over all wells of several immunoSEQ 96-well plates, and each plate served as one replicate. For sorted subsets, around 200 ng genomic DNA, equal to about 30,000 T cell genomes, was loaded into each replicate PCR. Purified libraries were quantified with a Qubit 3.0 fluorometer, sized on a Bioanalyzer 2100, and re-quantified with the KAPA Library Quantification kit. Every immunoSEQ 96-well plate was sequenced on a separate single-read 150-cycle Illumina NextSeq 550 flow cell. In the original analysis: Because the immunoSEQ output held only junctional sequences and lacked quality scores, the filtering could not match the filtering applied to full-length reads. To assign V/J genes and CDR3, sequences were annotated against IMGT germline references using PyIR, a Python wrapper for IgBLAST v1.9. Reads were filtered out if the reads had weak V/J assignments (E-value above 1e-6), no CDR3, stop codons, out-of-frame junctions, or ambiguous translated residues. V3J clonotypes were defined by identical inferred V gene, J gene, and CDR3 amino acid sequence. To compute the percentage overlap between repertoires, the number of shared unique clonotypes was divided by the size of the smaller repertoire. Three approaches were used to assess repertoire richness: RTK rarefaction, the Chao1 estimator, and Recon v2.1 estimates of unobserved clonotypes. Generation probabilities for all TCRbeta clonotypes obtained by the gDNA method from a handful of donors were computed using OLGA. Entries here come from immuneACCESS through TCRdb and include only in-frame sequences with V and J called. Some clones fail to appear in such tables; in the studies checked, an unresolved V gene covers under half of the shortfall, and the cause of the remainder is unknown. The D gene and trimming were derived from the DNA, and the V and J assignments and clone size from that table. The sample table lists 2 million to 3 million clones, more than 80% of them with a count of one. Together, the top ten hold more than 0.12% of the sample.

The donors were healthy, HIV-negative adults with no recently reported acute infections or vaccinations. Only Caucasian adults living in Nashville, Tennessee, USA were represented among the donors. CD4+ T cells were enriched through magnetic negative selection, after which naive cells were positively selected on CD45RA and the remaining negative fraction served as the memory subset. Blood was collected by leukapheresis, and PBMCs were isolated by Ficoll-Histopaque density gradient centrifugation and then cryopreserved in liquid nitrogen vapor phase. Analytical flow cytometry was used to check the purity and quantity of every magnetically sorted T cell population. Each sorted fraction had its genomic DNA isolated and then quantified by UV absorbance on a Nanodrop 2000c. From the cysteine up to the phenylalanine, the CDR3 has a length of 14 residues. Only the CDR3 DNA is retained, 42 bases long and in frame from the first base. CDR1 and CDR2 (GTSNPN, SVGIG) derive from the germline V gene (reference sequence). At the junction V is shortened by 2 bases and J by 3 bases; bases outside the gene matches: 5.

This specimen belongs to a study of shared clonotypes between healthy human individuals (dated by TCRdb to about 2020). Turning to the overall study: The cohort included a few men and two women between 18 and 49 years of age. For each donor, three plates each were used for CD4 naive and CD4 memory, two plates were used for CD8 naive, and one plate was used for CD8 memory. To estimate repertoire size and how much clonotypes are shared between individuals, the study performed deep sequencing of blood TCR repertoires from roughly five healthy adults. Different laboratories and diverse techniques were used to prepare libraries and sequence TCR repertoires, to increase sequencing depth and limit assay-specific biases. Each donor's leukapheresis produced roughly between roughly 0.85 and 10 billion PBMCs. Study-level results and caveats: Sampling was restricted to blood, and TCR repertoires in tissue are likely to differ from TCR repertoires in blood. Because the study included a small number of donors, the genetic and exposure-history diversity represented was limited. Naive subsets generally had larger estimated clonotype richness than memory subsets. Sharing across a few donors was observed for 4.5% to 6.5% of naive CD4, over 3% of naive CD8, over 2% of memory CD4, and around 0.42% of memory CD8 clonotypes. Compared with non-shared clonotypes, clonotypes shared by all four sorted-subset donors had higher generation probabilities. Incomplete sequencing was indicated by rarefaction of sorted-subset datasets, despite the large sequencing depth. Pairwise subsampling led to the expectation that sequencing depth would affect the degree of clonotype sharing among donors.

The TCR comes from a man aged 18 to 30 in good health. The sequencing sample was made of naive CD4+ T cells sorted from blood. What this sample's cell subset or site label stands for: CD45RA+ positively selected. Here the chain combines TRBV30 and TRBJ2-7; 9 bases in the junction line up with TRBD2. The CDR3 in this case is CAWSLRLAVYEQYF. The nucleotide sequence reads as follows: TGTGCCTGGAGTTTGAGACTAGCGGTCTACGAGCAGTACTTC. Where the CDR3 stops, the reference TRBV30 and TRBJ2-7 genes take over; the full variable domain is SQTIHQWPATLVQPVGSPLSLECTVEGTSNPNLYWYRQAAGRGLQLLFYSVGIGQISSEVPQNLSASRPQDRQFILSSKKLLLSDSGFYLCAWSLRLAVYEQYFGPGTRLTVT.